The T cell receptor (beta chain) described here comes from a study of cytomegalovirus exposure and HLA in healthy donors. Regarding the study as a whole: Sequencing likely produced, as an artifact, a cluster of highly shared sequence variants. Cytomegalovirus association was listed for 150 to 200 TCR beta chains. In vitro data verified a few CMV-associated chains as specific for CMV antigens.

It was with 60 Vbeta and 13 Jbeta primers that the PCR ran. Data came from immunoSEQ multiplex PCR; TCRdb stores just in-frame clones and leaves some out. The sample carries roughly 150,000 clones, over 80% recorded once. A remark on this clone: Its antigen is unidentified.

V shed 7 bases, J shed 3 bases, and the junction held 12 bases outside the gene matches. The CDR3 runs to 16 residues. Germline CDR1 is SNHLY and CDR2 is FYNNEI. The sample comprised PBMCs. The sequence came from a woman between 18 and 29 years old in good health and CMV-seronegative. V is TRBV2 and J is TRBJ1-5; 7 bases agree with TRBD1. This chain's CDR3 is CASKLSRDRPNQPQHF. As DNA, the CDR3 is TGTGCCAGCAAACTAAGCCGGGACAGACCCAATCAGCCCCAGCATTTT.